The sequence of this TCR beta chain was determined in a study of human T cells and chemical hapten exposure. Study context: Diphenylcyclopropenone was applied weekly to patients' scalps across the approximately 25-week study.

This clonotype was seen at least ten times. One entry per CDR3 protein, called by TCRdb with MiXCR from the RACE reads. The table shows about 81,000 distinct CDR3 sequences, with 10% to 13% occurring only once. As to time point: patch test 2, 6 weeks after DPC sensitization. As for treatment: therapeutic diphenylcyclopropenone sensitization with weekly scalp DPC. Before extraction, the whole blood was not fractionated, and total RNA was taken from it. This clonotype originated in a woman aged 25-40 years with alopecia areata. Some clones in this sample may be carry-over from other donors' samples. This sample comprised whole blood, obtained in connection with sensitization to the hapten diphenylcyclopropenone (DPC).

The CDR3: CSVGNLPGDYTF. CDR3 bases: TGCAGCGTTGGAAATCTGCCGGGAGACTACACCTTC. This rearrangement joins TRBV29-1 to TRBJ1-2; D uncertain. Germline values: CDR1 SQVTM, CDR2 ANQGSEA. V was clipped by 4 bases and J by 10 bases, with 16 bases between them. The CDR3 covers 12 residues.